Below are 15 T cell receptor beta chains sequenced from a single sample in a study of shared clonotypes between healthy human individuals. Assay: immunoSEQ multiplex PCR; the TCRdb copy retains only in-frame clones and omits some. This table has about 2.1 million clones, 93% appearing once. CD45RO-negative cells were positively selected for CCR7, leaving out terminally differentiated effector memory CD45RA+ cells. Material for sequencing was naive CD8+ T cells from PBMCs. Source of these receptors: a man younger than 30 in good health. Some clones in this sample may be carry-over from other donors' samples.

The chain combines TRBV6-1 with TRBJ2-5; 8 bases are shared with TRBD2. The germline CDR1 and CDR2 sequences are MNHNS and SASEGT. J lost 5 bases, V lost 6 bases, and 5 bases had no gene match. This CDR3 region has 13 residues. In DNA form, the CDR3 reads TGTGCCAGCAGGAGACTAGCGCGGGAGACCCAGTACTTC. Protein: CASRRLARETQYF.

The V call is TRBV7-9, the J call TRBJ2-7; no clear D. V lost 1 base to trimming and J lost 2 bases, with 12 bases between them. This CDR3 is 15 amino acids long. Looked up from germline, CDR1 is SEHNR and CDR2 is FQNEAQ (reference sequence). The CDR3 bases are TGTGCCAGCAGCTTAGGACACCCAAAGGCCTACGAGCAGTACTTC. It is translated as CASSLGHPKAYEQYF. The entire variable domain, with the rest obtained from reference TRBV7-9 and TRBJ2-7, is as follows: DTGVSQNPRHKITKRGQNVTFRCDPISEHNRLYWYRQTLGQGPEFLTYFQNEAQLEKSRLLSDRFSAERPKGSFSTLEIQRTEQGDSAMYLCASSLGHPKAYEQYFGPGTRLTVT.

The chain has TRBV4-3 and TRBJ2-7; possible D gene TRBD2, 6 bases. Between the trimmed V and J ends, which lost 4 bases and 1 base, there was a span of 20 bases. CDR1 and CDR2 from the germline V gene are LGHNA and YSLEER. CDR3 length equals 17 residues. The CDR3 sequence: CASSPGLGGPRSYEQYF. CDR3 DNA sequence: TGCGCCAGCAGCCCCGGGTTGGGGGGACCCCGGTCCTACGAGCAGTACTTC.

This clone has a handful of counts. This chain connects TRBV2 to TRBJ1-1; D not resolved. This CDR3 has 15 amino acids. Germline values: CDR1 SNHLY, CDR2 FYNNEI. Trimming cost V 8 bases and J 0 bases, with 16 bases left between them. The CDR3, as DNA: TGTGCCAGCGGGCTCGGACGGGCCATGAACACTGAAGCTTTCTTT. It yields the protein CASGLGRAMNTEAFF.

This sequence joins TRBV14 and TRBJ2-7, with 11 bases fitting TRBD1. Germline-derived CDR1 and CDR2 are SGHDN and FVKESK. This CDR3 has 14 residues. Germline trimming cut 6 bases from V and 3 bases from J; bases unmatched to any gene: 4. CDR3 DNA sequence: TGTGCCAGCAGTACCGGGACAGGGGGCTACGAGCAGTACTTC. This translates into CASSTGTGGYEQYF.

V usage is TRBV9 and J usage is TRBJ2-1; D may be TRBD2 (6 bases). The CDR3 totals 15 residues. CDR1 is SGDLS and CDR2 is YYNGEE in the germline V gene. V was shortened by 3 bases and J by 2 bases, with 12 bases between the two germline ends. The CDR3 nucleotides read TGTGCCAGCAGCGATGGGGTAGCGGCCTACAATGAGCAGTTCTTC. Translated, it gives CASSDGVAAYNEQFF. Variable domain in full (rest from reference TRBV9 and TRBJ2-1): DSGVTQTPKHLITATGQRVTLRCSPRSGDLSVYWYQQSLDQGLQFLIQYYNGEERAKGNILERFSAQQFPDLHSELNLSSLELGDSALYFCASSDGVAAYNEQFFGPGTRLTVL.

V usage is TRBV6-5 and J usage is TRBJ2-7, with 9 bases that match TRBD1. The CDR3 runs 12 residues. Germline assignment: CDR1 MNHEY and CDR2 SVGAGI. V lost 8 bases, J lost 4 bases, and 3 bases stayed unmatched. The CDR3 sequence is CASGDRVYEQYF. The CDR3 nucleotides read TGTGCCAGCGGGGACAGGGTGTACGAGCAGTACTTC.

The chain uses TRBV19 and TRBJ2-5; unclear D gene. Germline V gene lookup returns CDR1 LNHDA and CDR2 SQIVND (reference sequence). The V end was cut by 3 bases, the J end by 6 bases, with 20 bases between. CDR3 length: 16 amino acids. The CDR3 is CASSISLVGKSQTQYF. The DNA for the CDR3 is TGTGCCAGTAGTATTAGTCTTGTAGGGAAGTCACAGACCCAGTACTTC.

V is TRBV6-5 and J is TRBJ1-1; TRBD1 might be the D (5 bases). The CDR3 consists of 14 residues. Trimming left V 7 bases short and J 8 bases short, with 20 bases between. From germline, CDR1 is MNHEY and CDR2 SVGAGI. The CDR3 spells CASIGGNLPQEAFF. CDR3 nucleotide sequence: TGTGCCAGCATTGGGGGAAATCTTCCCCAAGAAGCTTTCTTT.

The chain couples TRBV6-5 to TRBJ1-1; 8 nucleotides match TRBD1. This CDR3 is 15 amino acids long. The germline V gene encodes CDR1 MNHEY and CDR2 SVGAGI. The junction had 5 bases not matched to a gene; V was cut back by 0 bases and J by 5 bases. CDR3 loop: CASSYSQGATTEAFF. In DNA, the CDR3 is TGTGCCAGCAGTTACTCGCAGGGGGCGACGACTGAAGCTTTCTTT.

The V call is TRBV9, the J call TRBJ2-7; 9 nucleotides match TRBD1. V gave up 4 bases and J gave up 3 bases; unmatched junction bases: 8. The CDR3 is 15 amino acids. Germline assignment: CDR1 SGDLS and CDR2 YYNGEE. This CDR3 is CASSLGQGADYEQYF. CDR3 in DNA: TGTGCCAGCAGCCTGGGACAGGGTGCGGACTACGAGCAGTACTTC.

This clone was seen a single time. CDR3 amino acids: CASSLGTSGNVWETQYF. The CDR3 DNA reads TGTGCCAGCAGCCTGGGGACTAGCGGGAATGTCTGGGAGACCCAGTACTTC. The chain has TRBV9 and TRBJ2-5; 13 nucleotides agree with TRBD2. The CDR3 runs 17 residues. J gave up 5 bases and V 4 bases, and 11 bases lay outside the gene matches. Germline CDR1 reads SGDLS; CDR2 reads YYNGEE. Full variable domain (rest looked up from reference TRBV9 and TRBJ2-5): DSGVTQTPKHLITATGQRVTLRCSPRSGDLSVYWYQQSLDQGLQFLIQYYNGEERAKGNILERFSAQQFPDLHSELNLSSLELGDSALYFCASSLGTSGNVWETQYFGPGTRLLVL.

The CDR3 coding sequence is TGTGCCAGTAGATTAAGCACAGGGGGACTGGGCTACACCTTC. This sequence encodes CASRLSTGGLGYTF. The chain joins TRBV19 to TRBJ1-2; 8 bases align to TRBD1. The CDR3 extends over 14 amino acids. Trimming at V came to 6 bases and at J to 8 bases, leaving 11 bases not matched to a gene. Germline V gene data show CDR1 as LNHDA and CDR2 as SQIVND (reference sequence).

The chain joins TRBV19 to TRBJ1-2; a weak D match, TRBD1 (5 bases). The V end was cut by 5 bases, the J end by 8 bases, with 18 bases between. CDR1 and CDR2 from the germline V gene are LNHDA and SQIVND (reference sequence). This CDR3 is 14 amino acids long. The CDR3 bases are TGTGCCAGTAGTCCATCCTCCTCAGGGACGGGCTACACCTTC. Encoded protein: CASSPSSSGTGYTF.

V is TRBV2 and J is TRBJ1-1, with TRBD1 identical over 7 bases. CDR3 length: 14 amino acids. Trimming at V came to 6 bases and at J to 3 bases, leaving 7 bases not matched to a gene. The germline gives CDR1 SNHLY, CDR2 FYNNEI. DNA for the CDR3: TGTGCCAGCAGAGACAGGGCCGGGGACACTGAAGCTTTCTTT. Encoded protein: CASRDRAGDTEAFF.